This entry lists 7 T cell receptor beta chains sequenced from one sample in a study of tumor-infiltrating lymphocytes in primary liver carcinoma. Researchers generated TCR beta cDNA from roughly 500 ng of total RNA, relying on a constant-region primer. Each TCR beta library was derived from three nested multiplex PCR rounds that employed slightly modified ARM-PCR. With TRBV1-TRBV30 forward primers and a C-beta reverse primer, the first two PCR rounds were run for roughly 10 cycles each. A single record per CDR3 protein comes from TCRdb applying MiXCR to the multiplex PCR reads. In the table there are fewer than 350,000 distinct CDR3 sequences, about 62% of which are singletons. Both blood RNA, taken from unsorted whole blood, and germline DNA were extracted. Source material: peripheral blood. The source is a man aged 35-49 years with primary liver carcinoma and hepatitis B virus infection.

The CDR3 here is CAISESRREGTGELFF. The CDR3 DNA is TGTGCCATCAGTGAGTCGAGAAGGGAGGGCACCGGGGAGCTGTTTTTT. This chain joins TRBV10-3 and TRBJ2-2; 7 nucleotides match TRBD2. CDR3 length equals 16 residues. The J segment lost 4 bases and the V segment lost 0 bases, leaving 5 bases of the junction unmatched. CDR1 ENHRY and CDR2 SYGVKD come from the germline V gene.

This clonotype was counted a few times. The chain uses TRBV5-5 and TRBJ2-2, with 11 nucleotides matching TRBD2. The CDR3 length is 16 residues. The germline V gene has CDR1 SGHKS and CDR2 YYEKEE (reference sequence). The V gene end was trimmed by 4 bases and the J gene end by 0 bases; junction bases not matched to a gene: 2. CDR3 sequence: CASSRTSGSNTGELFF. The CDR3 DNA reads as TGTGCCAGCAGCCGGACTAGCGGGTCGAACACCGGGGAGCTGTTTTTT.

With regard to this clonotype: Germline is not matched at one junction end, which may reflect a read error. The chain recombines TRBV12-3 or TRBV12-4 with TRBJ2-1; the D is unclear. The CDR3 runs 14 residues. The CDR3 DNA is TGTGCCGGCAGTCCACCTCCTCTGAGTGTTGAGCAGTTCTTC. It specifies CAGSPPPLSVEQFF.

As to this clonotype: A much larger clone lies one base from this, so it may be a read error. The V and J genes are TRBV4-3 and TRBJ2-3, with a possible D match to TRBD1 (7 bases). The CDR3 runs to 15 residues. The germline V gene encodes CDR1 LGHNA and CDR2 YSLEER. Written as DNA, the CDR3 is TGCGCCAGCAGCCCAGGGGGTAGCGGCACATATACGCAGTATTTT. Its protein product is CASSPGGSGTYTQYF.

This clonotype has a count of ten or more. The V and J genes are TRBV28 and TRBJ2-1, with D hard to call. The CDR3 is 12 amino acids. Trimming removed 8 bases at V and 10 bases at J, with 15 bases between. In germline, CDR1 is MDHEN, CDR2 SYDVKM. The CDR3 reads CASGMGVGEQFF. The CDR3, as DNA: TGTGCCAGCGGGATGGGCGTCGGGGAGCAGTTCTTC.

This clonotype has at least ten counts. The V and J genes are TRBV11-2 and TRBJ2-3; no reliable D call. V lost 0 bases and J 6 bases, leaving 4 bases between the germline ends. The length of the CDR3 is 12 residues. From germline, CDR1 is SGHAT and CDR2 FQNNGV. The CDR3 nucleotides are TGTGCCAGCAGCTTAGATAGGGATACGCAGTATTTT. Translation gives CASSLDRDTQYF.

In this sample, this clonotype turned up a few times. The CDR3: CASSSGLPLTDTQYF. CDR3 bases: TGCGCCAGCAGCTCGGGACTACCACTCACAGATACGCAGTATTTT. The rearrangement joins TRBV5-1 to TRBJ2-3, with 7 bases aligning to TRBD2. There are 15 residues in the CDR3. After removal of 3 bases from V and 2 bases from J, the junction contained 6 bases not matched to a gene. Germline loops: CDR1 SGHRS, CDR2 YFSETQ. Complete variable domain (other parts from reference TRBV5-1 and TRBJ2-3): KAGVTQTPRYLIKTRGQQVTLSCSPISGHRSVSWYQQTPGQGLQFLFEYFSETQRNKGNFPGRFSGRQFSNSRSEMNVSTLELGDSALYLCASSSGLPLTDTQYFGPGTRLTVL.